The sequence of this T cell receptor (beta chain) was determined in a study of vaccination and CD4 T cells after COVID-19. In regard to this clonotype: The antigen remains undetermined.

Treatment indicated: roughly nine-day PBMC culture with coronavirus spike peptide pools or control peptides (ViraFEST assay). Gathering of the CD4+ T cells, from the unexposed donor, took place before the COVID-19 pandemic (2011-2018). An Oncomine TCR Beta short-read assay was used to sequence the DNA from cultured CD4+ T cells. Using the QIAamp micro DNA kit, genomic DNA was extracted from the CD4+ T cells that had been cultured. TCRdb reprocessed the PCR reads via MiXCR and lists one record per CDR3 protein. The repertoire holds 7,000 to 9,000 distinct CDR3 sequences, with around two fifths as singletons. Germline-derived CDR1 and CDR2 are KGHSH and LQKENI. The V end was cut by 2 bases, the J end by 7 bases, with 6 bases between. This CDR3 spans 13 amino acids.

Material for sequencing was CD4+ T cells from blood, cultured in vitro. The chain is built from TRBV18 and TRBJ1-6, with D maybe TRBD1 (5 bases). This TCR was sampled from a human donor in good health. The CDR3 DNA follows: TGTGCCAGCTCACCAGGGGGGAATTCACCCCTCCACTTT. Translated, it gives CASSPGGNSPLHF.